This is a list of T cell receptor beta chains from one sample in a study of blood T cell repertoires in COVID-19. Assay used: immunoSEQ multiplex PCR; TCRdb lists only in-frame clones, some missing. The sample shows about 170,000 clones, about four fifths of them seen only once. The sequenced sample consisted of peripheral blood. The receptors were sampled from a woman in her 70s who had recovered from COVID-19. The CDR3 runs from the conserved cysteine through the conserved F or W. Each record gives: J gene, clone size, D gene, V gene, CDR3 length, CDR3 DNA, CDR3 protein. D genes are given only for firm matches. A row's size may be missing; if present it is once, few, many or a size class.

J: TRBJ2-1; size: .; D: .; V: TRBV30; length: 11; DNA: TGTGCCTGGGGGCAGAACAATGAGCAGTTCTTC; CDR3: CAWGQNNEQFF
J: TRBJ1-6; size: .; D: .; V: TRBV7-9; length: 15; DNA: TGTGCCAGCAGCCCCTCGGGAGGGGGAGCGGGGGCCCTCCACTTT; CDR3: CASSPSGGGAGALHF
J: TRBJ1-2; size: .; D: .; V: TRBV13; length: 16; DNA: TGTGCCAGCAGCTTAGCGGCCTCGCGGGGGGCCTATGGCTACACCTTC; CDR3: CASSLAASRGAYGYTF
J: TRBJ1-2; size: .; D: .; V: TRBV15; length: 15; DNA: TGTGCCACCAGCAGAGACCCAGGGGCCCCTAGGGGCTACACCTTC; CDR3: CATSRDPGAPRGYTF
J: TRBJ2-7; size: .; D: .; V: TRBV2; length: 14; DNA: TGTGCCAGCAGCACACAGGGTGAGGACTACGAGCAGTACTTC; CDR3: CASSTQGEDYEQYF
J: TRBJ1-6; size: .; D: .; V: TRBV11-2; length: 16; DNA: TGTGCCAGCAGCTTAGCTTCCACTCACTATAATTCACCCCTCCACTTT; CDR3: CASSLASTHYNSPLHF
J: TRBJ2-5; size: .; D: .; V: TRBV6-1; length: 18; DNA: TGTGCCAGCAGTGAAGCGCTTTCGTTTACAGGCAAGATAAGGACCCAGTACTTC; CDR3: CASSEALSFTGKIRTQYF
J: TRBJ2-3; size: once; D: .; V: TRBV29-1; length: 15; DNA: TGCAGCGTTGACGGTAGGGGGGGACCCTCAGATACGCAGTATTTT; CDR3: CSVDGRGGPSDTQYF
J: TRBJ2-5; size: .; D: TRBD2; V: TRBV5-1; length: 12; DNA: TGCGCCAGCGGGGGGGACGGGGAGACCCAGTACTTC; CDR3: CASGGDGETQYF
J: TRBJ2-1; size: .; D: TRBD2; V: TRBV18; length: 13; DNA: TGTGCCAGCGGGCTAGCGGGGGGCGGTGAGCAGTTCTTC; CDR3: CASGLAGGGEQFF
J: TRBJ2-1; size: .; D: .; V: TRBV27; length: 15; DNA: TGTGCCAGCAGTCCCCAGGGGGCGGGGGGGAATGAGCAGTTCTTC; CDR3: CASSPQGAGGNEQFF
J: TRBJ2-1; size: .; D: TRBD1; V: TRBV5-6; length: 15; DNA: TGTGCCAGCAGCTTTGAGCAGGGGGCCTACAATGAGCAGTTCTTC; CDR3: CASSFEQGAYNEQFF
J: TRBJ2-1; size: .; D: TRBD2; V: TRBV19; length: 12; DNA: TGTGCCACCCTAGCGGGAGTCAATGAGCAGTTCTTC; CDR3: CATLAGVNEQFF
J: TRBJ1-1; size: .; D: TRBD1; V: TRBV10-3; length: 17; DNA: TGTGCCATCAGTGACCCGATGGGCACAGGGGGCATCACTGAAGCTTTCTTT; CDR3: CAISDPMGTGGITEAFF
J: TRBJ1-1; size: .; D: TRBD1; V: TRBV19; length: 18; DNA: TGTGCCAGTACCAAGAGGGGGACAGGGGCCTCCATGAGGGCTGAAGCTTTCTTT; CDR3: CASTKRGTGASMRAEAFF
J: TRBJ1-2; size: .; D: .; V: TRBV9; length: 13; DNA: TGTGCCAGCAGCGTAGATTCCAGGGCTGGCTACACCTTC; CDR3: CASSVDSRAGYTF
J: TRBJ2-3; size: .; D: .; V: TRBV7-7; length: 15; DNA: TGTGCCAGCAGCCCCCTAGGGGGGGCAACAGATACGCAGTATTTT; CDR3: CASSPLGGATDTQYF
J: TRBJ1-2; size: .; D: .; V: TRBV19; length: 14; DNA: TGTGCCAGTACCCGGCGGGCCATTGCCTATGGCTACACCTTC; CDR3: CASTRRAIAYGYTF
J: TRBJ2-3; size: many; D: TRBD2; V: TRBV2; length: 15; DNA: TGTGCCAGCAGTGGAGCAGCGGGAGGGGGGGATACGCAGTATTTT; CDR3: CASSGAAGGGDTQYF
J: TRBJ1-2; size: .; D: .; V: TRBV2; length: 15; DNA: TGTGCCAGCAGTCCAAACGTCGGGGTGGCGGGAGGCTACACCTTC; CDR3: CASSPNVGVAGGYTF
J: TRBJ2-7; size: .; D: TRBD1; V: TRBV7-3; length: 12; DNA: TGTGCCAGCAGCCCAGGGGGTTACGAGCAGTACTTC; CDR3: CASSPGGYEQYF
J: TRBJ2-2; size: .; D: TRBD2; V: TRBV10-3; length: 16; DNA: TGTGCCATCAAGGTGGCTAGCGGGGGGAACACCGGGGAGCTGTTTTTT; CDR3: CAIKVASGGNTGELFF
J: TRBJ1-5; size: .; D: .; V: TRBV24-1; length: 13; DNA: TGTGCCACCAGTGGGGGGGTGGGCAGGGCCCAGCATTTT; CDR3: CATSGGVGRAQHF
J: TRBJ1-2; size: .; D: .; V: TRBV24-1; length: 16; DNA: TGTGCCACCAGTGATTACCGAGGGCCCCCTAACTATGGCTACACCTTC; CDR3: CATSDYRGPPNYGYTF
J: TRBJ2-5; size: .; D: .; V: TRBV29-1; length: 16; DNA: TGCAGCGTTGAAGGTGTCCCTAGCTTGAGGGTAGAGACCCAGTACTTC; CDR3: CSVEGVPSLRVETQYF
J: TRBJ2-7; size: .; D: .; V: TRBV30; length: 14; DNA: TGTGCCTGGAGAGCCGGGGGGCCCTCCTACGAGCAGTACTTC; CDR3: CAWRAGGPSYEQYF
J: TRBJ2-7; size: .; D: TRBD1; V: TRBV28; length: 14; DNA: TGTGCCAGCAGGACACAGGGGATAGGCTACGAGCAGTACTTC; CDR3: CASRTQGIGYEQYF
J: TRBJ1-5; size: .; D: .; V: TRBV20-1; length: 11; DNA: TGCAGTGCTAGAACCCGGGACTTCAGCAATTTT; CDR3: CSARTRDFSNF
J: TRBJ1-5; size: .; D: .; V: TRBV29-1; length: 14; DNA: TGCAGCGTTAGGGTTGCCGGGAAAGATCAGCCCCAGCATTTT; CDR3: CSVRVAGKDQPQHF
J: TRBJ2-5; size: .; D: .; V: TRBV6-2/TRBV6-3; length: 15; DNA: TGTGCCAGCAGTTCCCGAACAGAGTACCAAGAGACCCAGTACTTC; CDR3: CASSSRTEYQETQYF
J: TRBJ2-2; size: .; D: TRBD2; V: TRBV2; length: 15; DNA: TGTGCCAGCAGCCGACTAGCGGGGAACACCGGGGAGCTGTTTTTT; CDR3: CASSRLAGNTGELFF
J: TRBJ1-1; size: .; D: .; V: TRBV14; length: 14; DNA: TGTGCCAGCAGCCAACTGGGGGGATTGGGGAAGGCTTTCTTT; CDR3: CASSQLGGLGKAFF
J: TRBJ1-5; size: .; D: .; V: TRBV11-3; length: 14; DNA: TGTGCCAGCAGCTTAGTCAGGGGCTGCCAGCCCCAGCATTTT; CDR3: CASSLVRGCQPQHF
J: TRBJ1-5; size: few; D: .; V: TRBV7-7; length: 15; DNA: TGTGCCAGCAGCGACAGGACAGAGAAGAATCAGCCCCAGCATTTT; CDR3: CASSDRTEKNQPQHF
J: TRBJ2-3; size: .; D: TRBD2; V: TRBV30; length: 15; DNA: TGTGCCTGGAGAAGGCGGGGCGGGGGTGAGGGTACGCAGTATTTT; CDR3: CAWRRRGGGEGTQYF
J: TRBJ1-2; size: .; D: TRBD1; V: TRBV18; length: 13; DNA: TGTGCCAGCTCCCTTGACAGGGTGAGCGGCTACACCTTC; CDR3: CASSLDRVSGYTF
J: TRBJ2-2; size: few; D: TRBD1; V: TRBV7-2; length: 15; DNA: TGTGCCAGCAGCCCCAGGACAGGGCACACCGGGGAGCTGTTTTTT; CDR3: CASSPRTGHTGELFF
J: TRBJ2-3; size: .; D: .; V: TRBV5-1; length: 13; DNA: TGCGCCAGCAGCTTGAACCGGGTGGATACGCAGTATTTT; CDR3: CASSLNRVDTQYF
J: TRBJ2-1; size: .; D: .; V: TRBV19; length: 16; DNA: TGTGCCAGTAGTATGGGGCGGGGGCTCCAATACAATGAGCAGTTCTTC; CDR3: CASSMGRGLQYNEQFF
J: TRBJ1-5; size: .; D: TRBD1; V: TRBV18; length: 15; DNA: TGTGCCAGCTCACCGTCCGGGACAGCCGGCGGGGCCCAGCATTTT; CDR3: CASSPSGTAGGAQHF
J: TRBJ2-5; size: .; D: .; V: TRBV5-1; length: 13; DNA: TGCGCCAGCAGCAGCCGGGGTCAAGAGACCCAGTACTTC; CDR3: CASSSRGQETQYF
J: TRBJ1-1; size: .; D: .; V: TRBV28; length: 11; DNA: TGTGCCAGCACGGGGGGTATGGGAGCTTTCTTT; CDR3: CASTGGMGAFF
J: TRBJ2-2; size: .; D: .; V: TRBV14; length: 13; DNA: TGTGCCAGCAGCCAGACACGGACCGGGGAGCTGTTTTTT; CDR3: CASSQTRTGELFF
J: TRBJ1-1; size: .; D: .; V: TRBV19; length: 14; DNA: TGTGCCAGTAGTCCCCTAAACAGGGATACTGAAGCTTTCTTT; CDR3: CASSPLNRDTEAFF
J: TRBJ1-6; size: .; D: .; V: TRBV10-3; length: 14; DNA: TGTGCCATCAGTGAGTCCAGGGATAATTCACCCCTCCACTTT; CDR3: CAISESRDNSPLHF